The next 27 T cell receptor beta chains were all read from a single sample in a study of shared clonotypes between healthy human individuals. Here immunoSEQ multiplex PCR was the method, and the copy in TCRdb shows in-frame clones only, minus some. The table records about 1 million clones, about 74% of them present only once. Sequenced input: memory CD4+ T cells sorted from blood. Subset defined: CD45RA-negative fraction. These TCRs come from a man younger than 35 in good health.

V usage is TRBV5-1 and J usage is TRBJ1-1; D is perhaps TRBD1 (6 bases). Germline CDR1 SGHRS, CDR2 YFSETQ. Trimming cost V 0 bases and J 4 bases, with 10 bases left between them. This CDR3 is 14 amino acids long. The CDR3 loop reads CASSLGGGFTEAFF. CDR3 in DNA: TGCGCCAGCAGCTTGGGAGGGGGATTCACTGAAGCTTTCTTT.

The rearrangement links TRBV7-9 to TRBJ2-1, with D possibly matching TRBD2 (6 bases). V lost 6 bases, J lost 5 bases, and 14 bases lay in between. This CDR3 region has 14 residues. Germline assignment: CDR1 SEHNR and CDR2 FQNEAQ (reference sequence). The DNA for the CDR3 is TGTGCCAGCAGTCGGGGGTCCAACAACAATGAGCAGTTCTTC. This codes for CASSRGSNNNEQFF. Based on the CDR3 plus reference TRBV7-9 and TRBJ2-1, the full variable domain is DTGVSQNPRHKITKRGQNVTFRCDPISEHNRLYWYRQTLGQGPEFLTYFQNEAQLEKSRLLSDRFSAERPKGSFSTLEIQRTEQGDSAMYLCASSRGSNNNEQFFGPGTRLTVL.

In the case of this clone: The sample has other DNA sequences that encode this CDR3 too. The chain couples TRBV19 to TRBJ2-3; no clear D. Germline V gives CDR1 LNHDA, CDR2 SQIVND (reference sequence). The CDR3 is 13 amino acids. Trimming shortened V by 4 bases and J by 0 bases, and 5 bases separated the two germline ends. In nucleotides, the CDR3 is TGTGCCAGTAGTACGCAGAGCACAGATACGCAGTATTTT. Protein: CASSTQSTDTQYF. The whole variable domain, filled in from reference TRBV19 and TRBJ2-3, reads DGGITQSPKYLFRKEGQNVTLSCEQNLNHDAMYWYRQDPGQGLRLIYYSQIVNDFQKGDIAEGYSVSREKKESFPLTVTSAQKNPTAFYLCASSTQSTDTQYFGPGTRLTVL.

Notes on this clone: An end of the junction differs from the germline gene, which may be a read error. This chain joins TRBV7-7 and TRBJ2-2; D remains unclear. CDR3 size: 13 residues. CDR1 is SSHAT, CDR2 FNYEAQ, per germline (reference sequence). The CDR3: CASSLTSTGELFF. In DNA form, the CDR3 reads TGTGCTAGCAGCTTGACGAGCACCGGGGAGCTGTTTTTT.

The chain joins TRBV19 to TRBJ1-2; 7 bases map to TRBD1. Losses at the gene ends were 4 bases for V and 9 bases for J; bases not matched to a gene: 5. There are 12 residues in the CDR3. Germline V lookup: CDR1 LNHDA, CDR2 SQIVND (reference sequence). This chain's CDR3 is CASSRQGRSYTF. CDR3 coding DNA: TGTGCCAGTAGTAGACAGGGTCGGAGCTACACCTTC.

The V call is TRBV27, the J call TRBJ2-3, with D tentatively TRBD2 (6 bases). CDR3 length equals 18 residues. With 8 bases removed from V and 1 base from J, the gap between germline ends came to 25 bases. Germline CDR1 is MNHEY and CDR2 is SMNVEV (reference sequence). In DNA form, the CDR3 reads TGTGCCAGCCAGAGAAGCGCGGGGTGGGGTCTCGGCACAGATACGCAGTATTTT. This gives the protein CASQRSAGWGLGTDTQYF.

The chain uses TRBV29-1 and TRBJ2-1; 10 bases are shared with TRBD2. The V gene end was trimmed by 8 bases and the J gene end by 0 bases; junction bases not matched to a gene: 10. CDR1 is SQVTM, CDR2 ANQGSEA, per germline. This CDR3 spans 16 amino acids. Written as DNA, the CDR3 is TGCAGCAGCTCGGGCTTAGCGGGAGGCTCCTACAATGAGCAGTTCTTC. Encoded protein: CSSSGLAGGSYNEQFF.

V gene TRBV28 combines with J gene TRBJ1-1, with D possibly matching TRBD1 (5 bases). Trimming took 6 bases from V and 3 from J, leaving 23 bases between them. CDR1 is MDHEN and CDR2 is SYDVKM in the germline V gene. CDR3 length: 17 amino acids. Written as DNA, the CDR3 is TGTGCCAGCAGATCCCTCTTTGGGGGGAAGACGGACACTGAAGCTTTCTTT. This encodes CASRSLFGGKTDTEAFF.

The CDR3 DNA sequence: TGTGCCAGCAGTCCTCCCCGGGGGACAGGGATCCACAATGAGCAGTTCTTC. Encoded protein: CASSPPRGTGIHNEQFF. The chain links TRBV28 to TRBJ2-1, with 9 positions matching TRBD1. J lost 5 bases, V lost 5 bases, and 13 bases had no gene match. Germline V lookup: CDR1 MDHEN, CDR2 SYDVKM. This CDR3 comprises 17 residues.

V and J are TRBV10-3 and TRBJ1-1; TRBD1 is a possible D gene (6 bases). The germline V gene has CDR1 ENHRY and CDR2 SYGVKD. V was shortened by 6 bases and J by 1 base, with 12 bases between the two germline ends. CDR3 size: 14 residues. The CDR3 loop is CAIRAGDTNTEAFF. The CDR3 DNA is TGTGCCATCAGGGCAGGGGACACGAACACTGAAGCTTTCTTT.

The V and J genes are TRBV4-3 and TRBJ1-1; D unresolved. The ends were cut back, 0 bases at V and 1 base at J, with 9 bases in the middle. There are 15 residues in the CDR3. Germline V gene data show CDR1 as LGHNA and CDR2 as YSLEER. Here the CDR3 DNA reads TGCGCCAGCAGCCAAGATATTTCCAGGAACACTGAAGCTTTCTTT. Translated: CASSQDISRNTEAFF.

The chain joins TRBV7-6 to TRBJ2-2; 7 nucleotides align to TRBD2. Germline V lookup: CDR1 SGHVS, CDR2 FNYEAQ. The length of the CDR3 is 18 residues. Trimming took 5 bases from V and 1 from J; bases not matched to a gene: 13. The DNA for the CDR3 is TGTGCCAGCAGCCCTAGAGGGAGCGGGGCCAAGAACACCGGGGAGCTGTTTTTT. It yields the protein CASSPRGSGAKNTGELFF.

Of note for this clone: Its ends do not fully match the called genes, so a read error is possible. The gene calls are TRBV5-6 and TRBJ2-3; D ambiguous. CDR3 length equals 14 residues. Germline CDR1 SGHDT, CDR2 YYEEEE. The CDR3: CASRLDSSTDTQYF. The CDR3, as DNA: TGTGCCAGCAGGTTGGATAGTAGCACAGATACGCAGTATTTT. Variable domain in full (rest from reference TRBV5-6 and TRBJ2-3): DAGVTQSPTHLIKTRGQQVTLRCSPKSGHDTVSWYQQALGQGPQFIFQYYEEEERQRGNFPDRFSGHQFPNYSSELNVNALLLGDSALYLCASRLDSSTDTQYFGPGTRLTVL.

The CDR3 is CASSLDAGPPAEAFF. Here the CDR3 DNA reads TGCGCCAGCAGCTTGGACGCCGGACCGCCCGCCGAAGCTTTCTTT. V and J are TRBV5-1 and TRBJ1-1; D unresolved. The V gene lost 0 bases and the J gene lost 8 bases, with 17 bases spanning the gap. Germline loops: CDR1 SGHRS, CDR2 YFSETQ. The CDR3 is made up of 15 amino acids.

This sequence joins TRBV20-1 and TRBJ2-7; D gene ambiguous. The CDR3 is 11 residues long. V shed 6 bases and J shed 7 bases, with 13 bases lying between them. Germline assignment: CDR1 DFQATT and CDR2 SNEGSKA (reference sequence). CDR3 in DNA: TGCAGTGCCATAACCCAAAGGGAGCAGTACTTC. Its protein product is CSAITQREQYF.

The gene calls are TRBV11-2 and TRBJ2-7, with D hard to call. Germline lookup yields CDR1 SGHAT and CDR2 FQNNGV. CDR3 size: 15 residues. Trimming took 1 base from V and 7 from J, leaving 17 bases between them. CDR3 region: CASSLVRVGSSEQYF. The CDR3 DNA follows: TGTGCCAGCAGCTTAGTAAGGGTCGGCTCCTCTGAGCAGTACTTC.

V is TRBV7-2 and J is TRBJ1-6, with D tentatively TRBD1 (5 bases). CDR3 length: 17 residues. Deletions cut 1 base from V and 7 bases from J, with 17 bases between. Germline V gives CDR1 SGHTA, CDR2 FQGNSA. The CDR3 reads CASSLGSGDGGNSPLHF. Written as DNA, the CDR3 is TGTGCCAGCAGCTTAGGTTCGGGGGACGGCGGAAATTCACCCCTCCACTTT.

The genes are TRBV6-5 and TRBJ2-5; the D gene is possibly TRBD2 (5 bases). The germline gives CDR1 MNHEY, CDR2 SVGAGI. The V and J ends lost 5 bases and 5 bases respectively, with 15 bases between them. The CDR3 length is 14 residues. DNA of the CDR3: TGTGCCAGCAGTCCCGGACTGCTCACGGAGACCCAGTACTTC. Amino acid sequence: CASSPGLLTETQYF.

The chain recombines TRBV9 with TRBJ1-1, with D uncertain. The CDR3 loop spans 12 amino acids. CDR1 and CDR2 from the germline V gene are SGDLS and YYNGEE. Trimming removed 7 bases from V and 1 base from J, with 8 bases in between. The CDR3 region is CASGRRNTEAFF. In DNA form, the CDR3 reads TGTGCCAGCGGTCGGAGGAACACTGAAGCTTTCTTT.

The CDR3 region has the DNA TGTGCCAGCTCAGAAGGGACAGCTGGGGCCAACGTCCTGACTTTC. Translating it yields CASSEGTAGANVLTF. The rearrangement links TRBV18 to TRBJ2-6; 7 bases are a match to TRBD1. Germline lookup yields CDR1 KGHSH and CDR2 LQKENI. Germline trimming cut 5 bases from V and 2 bases from J; bases unmatched to any gene: 3. The CDR3 is 15 residues long. Drawing the rest from reference TRBV18 and TRBJ2-6, the complete variable domain is NAGVMQNPRHLVRRRGQEARLRCSPMKGHSHVYWYRQLPEEGLKFMVYLQKENIIDESGMPKERFSAEFPKEGPSILRIQQVVRGDSAAYFCASSEGTAGANVLTFGAGSRLTVL.

The chain is built from TRBV29-1 and TRBJ2-2, with 12 bases that match TRBD1. The CDR3 length is 13 residues. The J segment lost 6 bases and the V segment lost 7 bases, leaving 3 bases of the junction unmatched. Germline values: CDR1 SQVTM, CDR2 ANQGSEA. CDR3 protein: CSAGTGGSGELFF. CDR3 nucleotides: TGCAGCGCCGGGACAGGGGGCTCCGGGGAGCTGTTTTTT.

V is TRBV6-5 and J is TRBJ2-1; perhaps TRBD1 as D (6 bases). The V gene's germline CDR1 is MNHEY and CDR2 SVGAGI. The CDR3 length is 14 residues. V gave up 7 bases and J gave up 1 base, with 11 bases separating them. This CDR3 is CASTPDRSYNEQFF. The CDR3 DNA reads TGTGCCAGCACCCCCGACAGGTCCTACAATGAGCAGTTCTTC.

This rearrangement joins TRBV4-3 to TRBJ1-2, with a tentative D call TRBD1 (5 bases). V was trimmed by 5 bases and J by 6 bases, leaving 13 bases between them. Per the germline V gene, CDR1 is LGHNA and CDR2 is YSLEER. The CDR3 totals 13 residues. The CDR3 is CASSLSGGNGYTF. In DNA, the CDR3 is TGCGCCAGCAGCTTAAGTGGGGGGAATGGCTACACCTTC.

The rearrangement links TRBV2 to TRBJ2-1, with D unclear. The germline V gene has CDR1 SNHLY and CDR2 FYNNEI. The CDR3 is 14 amino acids. V was shortened by 6 bases and J by 0 bases, with 9 bases between the two germline ends. In nucleotides, the CDR3 is TGTGCCAGCAGGGTAGAGAGCTCCTACAATGAGCAGTTCTTC. Amino acids: CASRVESSYNEQFF.

Only a few counts were recorded for this clone. The rearrangement links TRBV10-3 to TRBJ2-7, with 7 bases aligning to TRBD2. V trimming: 10 bases; J trimming: 6 bases; junction bases outside the gene matches: 18. Germline V gene lookup returns CDR1 ENHRY and CDR2 SYGVKD. This CDR3 region has 15 residues. The CDR3 DNA follows: TGTGCCAGCGAAAGTAGGGACGCGGGGGTAGGCGAGCAGTACTTC. Its protein product is CASESRDAGVGEQYF.

The chain uses TRBV5-5 and TRBJ1-1; possibly TRBD1 for D (5 bases). CDR3 size: 15 residues. Per the germline V gene, CDR1 is SGHKS and CDR2 is YYEKEE (reference sequence). V was pared by 4 bases and J by 0 bases, with 13 bases between. The CDR3 loop is CASSARDLMNTEAFF. The CDR3 nucleotides read TGTGCCAGCAGCGCCAGGGACCTCATGAACACTGAAGCTTTCTTT.

This clone showed up just a few times. This rearrangement joins TRBV6-6 to TRBJ2-5; the D gene is possibly TRBD2 (5 bases). The germline CDR1 and CDR2 sequences are MNHNY and SVGAGI (reference sequence). There are 16 residues in the CDR3. The V end lost 2 bases, the J end lost 3 bases, and 16 bases lay between the germline ends. CDR3 amino acids: CASSYTKTRGKETQYF. The CDR3 coding sequence is TGTGCCAGCAGTTACACAAAAACTAGAGGCAAAGAGACCCAGTACTTC.